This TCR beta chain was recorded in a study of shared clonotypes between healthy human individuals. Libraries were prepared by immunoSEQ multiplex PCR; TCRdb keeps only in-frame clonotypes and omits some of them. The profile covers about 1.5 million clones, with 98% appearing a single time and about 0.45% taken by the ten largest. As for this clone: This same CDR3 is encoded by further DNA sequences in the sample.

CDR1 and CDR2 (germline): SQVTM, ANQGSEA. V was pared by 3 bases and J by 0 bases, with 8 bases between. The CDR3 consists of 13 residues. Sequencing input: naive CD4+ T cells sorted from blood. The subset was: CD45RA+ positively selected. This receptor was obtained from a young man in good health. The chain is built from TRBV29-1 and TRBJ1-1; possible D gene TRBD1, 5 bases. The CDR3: CSVEGLMNTEAFF. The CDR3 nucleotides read TGCAGCGTTGAGGGGCTCATGAACACTGAAGCTTTCTTT.